These T cell receptor beta chains were read from a single sample in a study of blood T cell repertoires in COVID-19. Produced via immunoSEQ multiplex PCR; TCRdb's table is partial and in-frame only. The sample yields roughly 250,000 clones, about 90% seen once. The sequenced material came from PBMCs or T cells enriched from blood (not recorded which). The source is a woman aged 25 to 45 with acute COVID-19. Each CDR3 is given with its conserved first and last residue. D genes are given only for firm matches. The size field is filled for only some rows; it gives once, few, many or a size class.

D gene: TRBD1
V gene: TRBV10-3
clone size: few
J gene: TRBJ2-7
CDR3 DNA: TGTGCCACCCGGCCAGGACAGGGTACCTACGAGCAGTACTTC
CDR3 protein: CATRPGQGTYEQYF

D gene: TRBD1
V gene: TRBV19
clone size: NA
J gene: TRBJ1-5
CDR3 DNA: TGTGCCAGTGGACAGGGGGCGAATCAGCCCCAGCATTTT
CDR3 protein: CASGQGANQPQHF

D gene: NA
V gene: TRBV19
clone size: NA
J gene: TRBJ1-3
CDR3 DNA: TGTGCCAGTAGCCGACCGGGACAAGGAAACACCATATATTTT
CDR3 protein: CASSRPGQGNTIYF

D gene: NA
V gene: TRBV3-1/TRBV3-2
clone size: NA
J gene: TRBJ2-3
CDR3 DNA: TGTGCCAGCAGCCAAGATCGCGCGGGCTCCACAGATACGCAGTATTTT
CDR3 protein: CASSQDRAGSTDTQYF

D gene: NA
V gene: TRBV29-1
clone size: once
J gene: TRBJ2-5
CDR3 DNA: TGCAGCGTTGAAGCAGAGAGGATAAAAGAGACCCAGTACTTC
CDR3 protein: CSVEAERIKETQYF

D gene: NA
V gene: TRBV5-1
clone size: NA
J gene: TRBJ1-4
CDR3 DNA: TGCGCCAGCAGCTCCCAAGTGCAGGCTGAAAAACTGTTTTTT
CDR3 protein: CASSSQVQAEKLFF

D gene: TRBD1
V gene: TRBV7-9
clone size: once
J gene: TRBJ2-1
CDR3 DNA: TGTGCCAGCAGCAGACCAATTCCCGGGACAGGGGTCGATGAGCAGTTCTTC
CDR3 protein: CASSRPIPGTGVDEQFF

D gene: NA
V gene: TRBV28
clone size: NA
J gene: TRBJ1-1
CDR3 DNA: TGTGCCAGCAGCCTGAACAGGAGAAGAAACACTGAAGCTTTCTTT
CDR3 protein: CASSLNRRRNTEAFF

D gene: NA
V gene: TRBV18
clone size: NA
J gene: TRBJ2-1
CDR3 DNA: TGTGCCAGCTCACGGGGACTCGACCCCCACAATGAGCAGTTCTTC
CDR3 protein: CASSRGLDPHNEQFF

D gene: NA
V gene: TRBV30
clone size: NA
J gene: TRBJ1-1
CDR3 DNA: TGTGCCGGGGACAAGGACAGTCCCGAAGCTTTCTTT
CDR3 protein: CAGDKDSPEAFF

D gene: NA
V gene: TRBV30
clone size: NA
J gene: TRBJ1-2
CDR3 DNA: TGTGCCTGGCGTGGCGCGAACTATGGCTACACCTTC
CDR3 protein: CAWRGANYGYTF

D gene: TRBD2
V gene: TRBV24-1
clone size: NA
J gene: TRBJ2-7
CDR3 DNA: TGTGCCACCAGTGACCTAAAAGCGGGAGCCTACGAGCAGTACTTC
CDR3 protein: CATSDLKAGAYEQYF

D gene: NA
V gene: TRBV7-8
clone size: NA
J gene: TRBJ1-6
CDR3 DNA: TGTGCCAGCAGCCCCTTGCCTATTTCACCCCTCCACTTT
CDR3 protein: CASSPLPISPLHF

D gene: TRBD1
V gene: TRBV19
clone size: NA
J gene: TRBJ1-2
CDR3 DNA: TGTGCCAGTAGTATCTACAGGGGGCACGGCTACACCTTC
CDR3 protein: CASSIYRGHGYTF

D gene: NA
V gene: TRBV28
clone size: NA
J gene: TRBJ1-6
CDR3 DNA: TGTGCCAGCAGTTTCCTGCGCTCGGGGACCTATAATTCACCCCTCCACTTT
CDR3 protein: CASSFLRSGTYNSPLHF

D gene: NA
V gene: TRBV6-6
clone size: NA
J gene: TRBJ1-2
CDR3 DNA: TGTGCCAGCAGCCCCGCGAACTTCGAGACCTTC
CDR3 protein: CASSPANFETF

D gene: TRBD2
V gene: TRBV27
clone size: NA
J gene: TRBJ2-7
CDR3 DNA: TGTGCCAGCAGTGACCTGGGACTAGCGGCCCGAGTGCAGTACTTC
CDR3 protein: CASSDLGLAARVQYF

D gene: NA
V gene: TRBV27
clone size: NA
J gene: TRBJ2-2
CDR3 DNA: TGTGCCAGCAGGGGCACGATAAGAGAGAACACCGGGGAGCTGTTTTTT
CDR3 protein: CASRGTIRENTGELFF

D gene: NA
V gene: TRBV10-3
clone size: NA
J gene: TRBJ1-2
CDR3 DNA: TGTGCCATCAGTGAGTCGGGAGATGGCTACACCTTC
CDR3 protein: CAISESGDGYTF

D gene: TRBD2
V gene: TRBV7-6
clone size: NA
J gene: TRBJ2-2
CDR3 DNA: TGTGCCAGCAGCTCCGACCTAGCGGGGGGGAGATCCGGGGAGCTGTTTTTT
CDR3 protein: CASSSDLAGGRSGELFF

D gene: NA
V gene: TRBV12-3/TRBV12-4
clone size: NA
J gene: TRBJ1-6
CDR3 DNA: TGTGCCAGCAGCCCGGGTTATAATTCACCCCTCCACTTT
CDR3 protein: CASSPGYNSPLHF

D gene: NA
V gene: TRBV12-3/TRBV12-4
clone size: NA
J gene: TRBJ1-1
CDR3 DNA: TGTGCCAGCTGTGTGGCGGAGAGGACTGAAGCTTTCTTT
CDR3 protein: CASCVAERTEAFF

D gene: TRBD1
V gene: TRBV28
clone size: NA
J gene: TRBJ1-6
CDR3 DNA: TGTGCCAGCAGAGGGGGGGGGACAGGGAATTCACCCCTCCACTTT
CDR3 protein: CASRGGGTGNSPLHF

D gene: NA
V gene: TRBV28
clone size: NA
J gene: TRBJ2-2
CDR3 DNA: TGTGCCAGCAGAAATAGCGTGAACACCGGGGAGCTGTTTTTT
CDR3 protein: CASRNSVNTGELFF